The 30 T cell receptor beta chains listed next were all sequenced from one sample in a study of identical twins. TCRdb used MiXCR to reprocess the 5' RACE reads, holding one entry per CDR3 protein. This table has approximately 1.8 million distinct CDR3 sequences, 25% to 35% appearing once. The specimen sequenced was cord blood. The receptors derive from a newborn girl in good health.

This clonotype turned up a few times. V usage is TRBV20-1 and J usage is TRBJ2-4; D gene unclear. Looked up from germline, CDR1 is DFQATT and CDR2 is SNEGSKA (reference sequence). V was clipped by 4 bases and J by 1 base, with 11 bases between them. This CDR3 region has 14 residues. In DNA form, the CDR3 reads TGCAGTGCTACCCCCACGGAGGCCAAAAACATTCAGTACTTC. Amino acid sequence: CSATPTEAKNIQYF.

V is TRBV20-1 and J is TRBJ2-1; the D gene could be TRBD1 or TRBD2 (6 bases each). This CDR3 is 13 amino acids long. CDR1 is DFQATT and CDR2 is SNEGSKA in the germline V gene (reference sequence). The CDR3 DNA reads TGCAGCCCCTCCGGGGGCACCTACAATGAGCAGTTCTTC. Protein: CSPSGGTYNEQFF.

J is TRBJ1-6 and V is TRBV7-8, with TRBD1 matching over 11 bases. The CDR3 is made up of 15 amino acids. The germline gives CDR1 SGHVS, CDR2 FQNEAQ. V lost 5 bases and J lost 10; bases outside the gene matches: 7. CDR3 bases: TGTGCCAGCAGCGTCTCAGGACAGGGGGCCTCACCCCTCCACTTT. Its translation is CASSVSGQGASPLHF.

This clonotype was counted a few times. The rearrangement joins TRBV10-3 to TRBJ2-7, with D uncertain. This CDR3 spans 14 amino acids. Germline V gene sequence: CDR1 ENHRY, CDR2 SYGVKD. Trimming pared 7 bases from V and 2 bases from J, leaving 15 bases between. The CDR3 sequence: CAIKAGLLAYEQYF. In DNA form, the CDR3 reads TGTGCCATCAAGGCTGGTCTACTCGCCTACGAGCAGTACTTC.

The J gene is TRBJ2-4, the V gene TRBV29-1, with TRBD1 matching over 7 bases. The length of the CDR3 is 14 residues. Germline lookup yields CDR1 SQVTM and CDR2 ANQGSEA. The CDR3 protein is CNGGQELAKNIQYF. CDR3 nucleotide sequence: TGCAACGGTGGACAGGAGCTAGCCAAAAACATTCAGTACTTC.

J is TRBJ2-2 and V is TRBV20-1; D is unresolved. The ends were cut back, 4 bases at V and 1 base at J, with 13 bases in the middle. The V gene's germline CDR1 is DFQATT and CDR2 SNEGSKA (reference sequence). The length of the CDR3 is 15 residues. The CDR3 bases are TGCAGTGCTAAAAAACCTAGGGAGAACACCGGGGAGCTGTTTTTT. Translated: CSAKKPRENTGELFF.

This clonotype has more than one count but fewer than ten. J is TRBJ1-4 and V is TRBV7-9, with D tentatively TRBD1 (6 bases). Germline V CDR1 and CDR2: SEHNR, FQNEAQ (reference sequence). V lost 4 bases and J lost 0, with 21 bases in between. This CDR3 contains 19 residues. The CDR3 DNA reads as TGTGCCAGCAGCTATCTTCAGTATGGGGGCGGGACAACTAATGAAAAACTGTTTTTT. Residues: CASSYLQYGGGTTNEKLFF.

V gene TRBV27 combines with J gene TRBJ2-7; perhaps D is TRBD1 or TRBD2 (6 bases each). V lost 1 base and J lost 2, with 9 bases in between. The CDR3 spans 14 residues. Germline CDR1 MNHEY, CDR2 SMNVEV (reference sequence). CDR3 nucleotides: TGTGCCAGCAGTTTATGGGGGGCTCCCTACGAGCAGTACTTC. Protein product: CASSLWGAPYEQYF.

The genes are TRBV12-3 or TRBV12-4 and TRBJ2-7, with 14 bases fitting TRBD2. The CDR3 sequence is 16 residues long. V lost 6 bases and J lost 1; bases outside the gene matches: 5. The CDR3 region has the DNA TGTGCCAGCAGGTATCGGACTAGCGGGAGGTCCTACGAGCAGTACTTC. This codes for CASRYRTSGRSYEQYF.

A single count supports this clonotype. The chain is built from TRBV11-2 and TRBJ2-5; D not certain. Germline CDR1 is SGHAT and CDR2 is FQNNGV. V shed 1 base and J shed 5 bases, with 14 bases lying between them. The CDR3 has 15 amino acids. CDR3 sequence: CASSLGTIPRETQYF. The CDR3 DNA sequence: TGTGCCAGCAGCTTAGGAACTATACCTCGGGAGACCCAGTACTTC. Together with reference TRBV11-2 and TRBJ2-5, the CDR3 gives the full variable domain: EAGVAQSPRYKIIEKRQSVAFWCNPISGHATLYWYQQILGQGPKLLIQFQNNGVVDDSQLPKDRFSAERLKGVDSTLKIQPAKLEDSAVYLCASSLGTIPRETQYFGPGTRLLVL.

This clonotype was recorded a few times. The chain recombines TRBV28 with TRBJ2-1; D not certain. V was trimmed by 1 base and J by 6 bases, leaving 19 bases between them. In germline, CDR1 is MDHEN, CDR2 SYDVKM. The CDR3 runs 17 residues. The CDR3 region is CASSLSYPRERGNEQFF. CDR3 DNA sequence: TGTGCCAGCAGTTTATCCTACCCTAGAGAGAGAGGCAATGAGCAGTTCTTC. Full variable domain (outside the CDR3, taken from reference TRBV28 and TRBJ2-1): DVKVTQSSRYLVKRTGEKVFLECVQDMDHENMFWYRQDPGLGLRLIYFSYDVKMKEKGDIPEGYSVSREKKERFSLILESASTNQTSMYLCASSLSYPRERGNEQFFGPGTRLTVL.

This clonotype has more than one count but fewer than ten. This chain links TRBV20-1 with TRBJ1-2; 8 bases are a match to TRBD1. The V segment lost 6 bases and the J segment 8 bases; nucleotides outside the gene matches: 5. The CDR3 consists of 11 residues. Germline V gives CDR1 DFQATT, CDR2 SNEGSKA (reference sequence). CDR3 sequence: CSATDRGGYTF. CDR3 nucleotide sequence: TGCAGTGCCACTGACAGGGGCGGCTACACCTTC.

This clonotype was counted only a few times. This rearrangement joins TRBV29-1 to TRBJ2-3; 10 bases are a match to TRBD2. Unmatched junction bases numbered 7, after V lost 5 bases and J lost 2 bases. Per germline, CDR1 SQVTM and CDR2 ANQGSEA. This CDR3 has 15 residues. The CDR3 loop reads CSVWLAGGPTDTQYF. The DNA for the CDR3 is TGCAGCGTTTGGTTAGCGGGAGGCCCCACAGATACGCAGTATTTT.

The chain employs TRBV11-2 and TRBJ2-5; D gene uncertain. CDR1 and CDR2 from the germline V gene are SGHAT and FQNNGV. The CDR3 spans 15 residues. The V end was cut by 2 bases, the J end by 3 bases, with 13 bases between. CDR3: CASSLPPGWEETQYF. For the CDR3, the DNA is TGTGCCAGCAGCTTACCTCCAGGATGGGAAGAGACCCAGTACTTC.

The chain has TRBV4-1 and TRBJ2-1; D unresolved. CDR3 size: 16 residues. The germline gives CDR1 MGHRA, CDR2 YSYEKL. Trimming removed 2 bases at V and 4 bases at J, with 15 bases between. CDR3 sequence reads: CASSQPLLNPYNEQFF. CDR3 bases: TGCGCCAGCAGCCAACCCCTCCTCAACCCTTACAATGAGCAGTTCTTC.

The J gene is TRBJ1-2, the V gene TRBV20-1, with D uncertain. V lost 0 bases and J lost 0, with 11 bases in between. Germline loops: CDR1 DFQATT, CDR2 SNEGSKA (reference sequence). This CDR3 is built from 15 residues. The CDR3 is CSARDLEGPNYGYTF. The CDR3 nucleotides read TGCAGTGCTAGAGATCTGGAGGGCCCTAACTATGGCTACACCTTC.

The chain uses TRBV11-2 and TRBJ2-1; the match to TRBD1 covers 12 bases. The CDR3 has 16 residues. Germline trimming cut 1 base from V and 8 bases from J; bases unmatched to any gene: 6. Per germline, CDR1 SGHAT and CDR2 FQNNGV. The CDR3 sequence is CASSLAWDRGRDEQFF. For the CDR3, the DNA is TGTGCCAGCAGCTTAGCGTGGGACAGGGGGCGGGATGAGCAGTTCTTC.

V gene TRBV7-2 combines with J gene TRBJ2-1, with D perhaps TRBD1 (5 bases). From germline, CDR1 is SGHTA and CDR2 FQGNSA. V was pared by 2 bases and J by 8 bases, with 13 bases between. The CDR3 sequence is 14 residues long. The chain's CDR3 is CASSLIRGRDEQFF. In DNA, the CDR3 is TGTGCCAGCAGCTTAATTAGGGGCAGGGATGAGCAGTTCTTC.

This rearrangement joins TRBV30 to TRBJ1-1, with no clear D. The CDR3 is made up of 15 amino acids. V dropped 0 bases and J dropped 4 bases, with 15 bases sitting between them. The germline V gene has CDR1 GTSNPN and CDR2 SVGIG (reference sequence). In DNA, the CDR3 is TGTGCCTGGAGTGTACACGTTGTCGGAAGCACTGAAGCTTTCTTT. Translated, it gives CAWSVHVVGSTEAFF.

The V and J genes are TRBV6-6 and TRBJ2-1, with D perhaps assigned TRBD1 or TRBD2 (6 bases each). The length of the CDR3 is 17 residues. The V and J ends lost 0 bases and 0 bases respectively, with 12 bases between them. Per the germline V gene, CDR1 is MNHNY and CDR2 is SVGAGI (reference sequence). This chain's CDR3 is CASSYSGGRSSYNEQFF. The CDR3 coding sequence is TGTGCCAGCAGTTACTCAGGGGGGCGGAGCTCCTACAATGAGCAGTTCTTC.

This clonotype showed up many times. This chain uses TRBV4-1 with TRBJ1-2; D not resolved. CDR3 size: 12 residues. CDR1 and CDR2 (germline): MGHRA, YSYEKL. The V gene lost 0 bases and the J gene lost 6 bases, with 5 bases spanning the gap. CDR3 sequence (DNA): TGCGCCAGCAGCCAAGATCCTAATGGCTACACCTTC. Residues: CASSQDPNGYTF.

This chain joins TRBV2 and TRBJ2-4; TRBD1 agrees at 8 bases. The CDR3 extends over 16 amino acids. Losses at the gene ends were 6 bases for V and 3 bases for J; bases not matched to a gene: 10. Per the germline V gene, CDR1 is SNHLY and CDR2 is FYNNEI. The CDR3 bases are TGTGCCAGCAGCCTAGACAGGGGTAACGGCAAAAACATTCAGTACTTC. It is translated as CASSLDRGNGKNIQYF.

V is TRBV5-1 and J is TRBJ2-4; TRBD1 agrees at 7 bases. The better agreement between TRBJ2-7 and the DNA end casts doubt on the J call. The CDR3 sequence is 15 residues long. Germline CDR1 and CDR2: SGHRS and YFSETQ. CDR3 sequence: CASSSPWTGYYEQYF. The CDR3 bases are TGCGCCAGCAGCTCGCCATGGACAGGCTACTACGAGCAGTACTTC.

This chain joins TRBV7-9 and TRBJ2-3, with a tentative D call TRBD2 (6 bases). The germline gives CDR1 SEHNR, CDR2 FQNEAQ (reference sequence). This CDR3 spans 16 amino acids. The V end lost 1 base, the J end lost 13 bases, and 24 bases lay between the germline ends. CDR3: CASSLEDRRGYLHEYF. CDR3 nucleotide sequence: TGTGCCAGCAGCTTAGAGGATCGGCGGGGATACCTTCACGAGTATTTT. The full variable domain, in which reference TRBV7-9 and TRBJ2-3 provide the parts outside the CDR3, is DTGVSQNPRHKITKRGQNVTFRCDPISEHNRLYWYRQTLGQGPEFLTYFQNEAQLEKSRLLSDRFSAERPKGSFSTLEIQRTEQGDSAMYLCASSLEDRRGYLHEYFGPGTRLTVL.

With respect to this clonotype: A read error may be the cause here, since a much bigger clone is one base away. The CDR3 region has the DNA TGCAGTGCTACGACAGGGAGCTCCTATAATTCACCCCTCCACTTT. Residues: CSATTGSSYNSPLHF. The V gene is TRBV20-1, the J gene TRBJ1-6, with TRBD1 matching over 7 bases. Trimming cost V 4 bases and J 0 bases; bases outside gene matches: 3. From germline, CDR1 is DFQATT and CDR2 SNEGSKA (reference sequence). The CDR3 runs 15 residues.

J is TRBJ2-7 and V is TRBV2, with D possibly matching TRBD1 (6 bases). The germline CDR1 and CDR2 sequences are SNHLY and FYNNEI. V lost 4 bases and J lost 3, with 13 bases in between. The CDR3 is 14 amino acids. Here the CDR3 DNA reads TGTGCCAGCAGTGTGGGGGCGCGAAACTACGAGCAGTACTTC. It translates to CASSVGARNYEQYF.

This clonotype was counted a few times. V gene TRBV5-1 combines with J gene TRBJ1-1; D is ambiguous. Trimming stripped 0 bases from V and 1 base from J, with 10 bases between. CDR3 length: 15 amino acids. Germline CDR1 and CDR2: SGHRS and YFSETQ. The CDR3 here is CASSLVQSGNTEAFF. The CDR3 coding sequence is TGCGCCAGCAGCTTGGTTCAGTCAGGGAACACTGAAGCTTTCTTT.

This clonotype was observed a few times. For the CDR3, the DNA is TGTGCCATCAGTGTCCAGGGAGTGGATGGCTACACCTTC. Its protein product is CAISVQGVDGYTF. The chain combines TRBV10-3 with TRBJ1-2, with D possibly TRBD1 on 5 matching bases. V dropped 4 bases and J dropped 6 bases, with 12 bases sitting between them. Germline CDR1 ENHRY, CDR2 SYGVKD. The CDR3 runs 13 residues.

Note on this clonotype: One end of the junction fails to match germline, which may point to a read error. This chain joins TRBV7-9 and TRBJ2-1, with D possibly being TRBD1 (6 bases). The V gene's germline CDR1 is SEHNR and CDR2 FQNEAQ (reference sequence). The CDR3 has 11 amino acids. The CDR3 nucleotides are TGTTCCAGCAGCTTAGGGGGATTGGGGTTCTTC. It yields the protein CSSSLGGLGFF.

This chain uses TRBV13 with TRBJ1-6; TRBD1 matches at 7 bases. The CDR3 runs to 18 residues. From germline, CDR1 is PRHDT and CDR2 FYEKMQ (reference sequence). The trim removed 4 bases at V and 9 bases at J, leaving 18 bases unmatched. CDR3 coding DNA: TGTGCCAGCAGCTATGGCTTGGCCCAAAGGACAGGTGGTTCACCCCTCCACTTT. As protein: CASSYGLAQRTGGSPLHF.